This entry features one T cell receptor beta chain sequence. As yet, its antigen is unknown. The entry originates in a study of T cell responses to AZD1222 COVID-19 vaccine. The study's findings and limits: Donors, mostly white British, included more females; clonal diversity was possibly underestimated. Vaccine-related CD4 TCRs covered spike, predominating at 160-218 and 743-854.

Only in-frame clones appear in the TCRdb table, and some are missing; sequencing was by immunoSEQ multiplex PCR. The table has around 150,000 clones, roughly 91% seen once. Researchers grouped second doses given at about 4 or about 12 weeks into one pool. The germline CDR1 and CDR2 sequences are KGHDR and SFDVKD. This CDR3 spans 17 amino acids. V shed 4 bases and J shed 2 bases, with 19 bases lying between them. The rearrangement links TRBV24-1 to TRBJ1-2, with D possibly TRBD1 on 6 matching bases. The sample here was peripheral blood, taken 28 days after the second AZD1222 dose. The TCR sequence derives from an adult who received the AZD1222 COVID-19 vaccine. CDR3 sequence reads: CATSDTAFGGLNYGYTF. Written as DNA, the CDR3 is TGTGCCACCAGTGACACCGCCTTCGGGGGCCTGAACTATGGCTACACCTTC.